This record covers a single T cell receptor (beta chain). Assay: immunoSEQ multiplex PCR; the TCRdb copy retains only in-frame clones and omits some. The data contain about 48,000 clones, 80% to 90% of them singletons. This entry is derived from a study of OX40 agonist ivuxolimab in advanced cancers. This TCR derives from an adult with an advanced solid tumor such as melanoma, head and neck, liver or kidney cancer. The starting material was CD4+ or CD8+ T cells sorted from blood, obtained in a trial of the OX40 agonist ivuxolimab.

For the CDR3, the DNA is TGTGCCAGCAGCTTCGGGGGGCGGCAAGAGACCCAGTACTTC. This gives the protein CASSFGGRQETQYF. V gene TRBV5-5 combines with J gene TRBJ2-5; maybe TRBD2 (7 bases). Per the germline V gene, CDR1 is SGHKS and CDR2 is YYEKEE (reference sequence). The CDR3 has 14 residues. V was shortened by 2 bases and J by 2 bases, with 10 bases between the two germline ends.